Listed below are T cell receptor beta chains from one sample, sequenced in a study of OX40 agonist ivuxolimab in advanced cancers. Sequenced by immunoSEQ multiplex PCR; TCRdb stores in-frame clones only, minus some. Of under 20,000 clones listed, 86% were seen once; the top ten hold approximately 15%. The sample consisted of CD4+ or CD8+ T cells sorted from blood, taken in a trial of the OX40 agonist ivuxolimab. These receptors were collected from an adult with an advanced solid tumor such as melanoma, head and neck, liver or kidney cancer. The CDR3 runs from the conserved cysteine through the conserved F or W. The D gene is left open where the match is weak. Expanded clones get a size class; other rows say once, few or many, or leave the size out.

abundance	d_gene	v_gene	j_gene	CDR3nt	CDR3aa
.	TRBD1	TRBV7-9	TRBJ2-2	TGTGCCAGCAGCTTAGCCAGGACAGGCCTTCCGAACACCGGGGAGCTGTTTTTT	CASSLARTGLPNTGELFF
.	TRBD1	TRBV7-8	TRBJ1-1	TGTGCCAGCAGCTTCGGACAGGGACGGGAAGCTTTCTTT	CASSFGQGREAFF
.	.	TRBV11-3	TRBJ2-1	TGTGCCAGCAGTGCTTGGGACAATGAGCAGTTCTTC	CASSAWDNEQFF
.	.	TRBV5-1	TRBJ2-7	TGCGCCAGCAGCTACCAGGGTGATGGCGGAGAGCAGTACTTC	CASSYQGDGGEQYF
few	.	TRBV29-1	TRBJ1-2	TGCAGTGACAGCAGGGGTGATAACTATGGCTACACCTTC	CSDSRGDNYGYTF
.	.	TRBV9	TRBJ1-1	TGTGCCAGCAGCGTAGCACCCGGAGAACAGATGAACACTGAAGCTTTCTTT	CASSVAPGEQMNTEAFF
once	.	TRBV25-1	TRBJ2-7	TGTGCCAGCAGTGATAACGAGCAGTACTTC	CASSDNEQYF
.	.	TRBV27	TRBJ2-7	TGTGCCAGCAGTTTCGAAACTAGATCCTACGAGCAGTACTTC	CASSFETRSYEQYF
.	TRBD1	TRBV19	TRBJ1-6	TGTGCCAGTAGCACCTCCGGGACAGGGGTATCACCCCTCCACTTT	CASSTSGTGVSPLHF
.	.	TRBV5-1	TRBJ2-1	TGCGCCAGCAGCTTGGGGACTACCAACTCCTACAATGAGCAGTTCTTC	CASSLGTTNSYNEQFF
.	.	TRBV2	TRBJ2-7	TGTGCCAGCAGCCCACCAAGGACTCCTACAACCTACGAGCAGTACTTC	CASSPPRTPTTYEQYF
.	TRBD2	TRBV9	TRBJ2-3	TGTGCCAGCAGCGGGCTAGCGGGGGTTGCAGATACGCAGTATTTT	CASSGLAGVADTQYF
.	TRBD1	TRBV4-3	TRBJ1-4	TGCGCCAGCAGCCAAGATTTAGCAGGGGGCATAGTAAAACTGTTTTTT	CASSQDLAGGIVKLFF
.	.	TRBV27	TRBJ2-1	TGTGCCAGCAGCAACTACAATGAGCAGTTCTTC	CASSNYNEQFF
few	.	TRBV15	TRBJ2-7	TGTGCCACCAGCAGAGGATCGGCAGGGGGAGGCTACGAGCAGTACTTC	CATSRGSAGGGYEQYF
.	.	TRBV4-2	TRBJ1-5	TGTGCCAGCAGCCGTACGGGACGGCAAGGCAATCAGCCCCAGCATTTT	CASSRTGRQGNQPQHF
.	.	TRBV19	TRBJ2-6	TGTGCCAGTAAGGCTGAGAGCTCTGGGGCCAACGTCCTGACTTTC	CASKAESSGANVLTF
.	.	TRBV10-3	TRBJ1-1	TGTGCCATCAGTCGGGGGACGGCTGAAGCTTTCTTT	CAISRGTAEAFF
.	.	TRBV7-2	TRBJ1-1	TGTGCCAGCAGCTTCCGGACGTACGAGGGCACTGAAGCTTTCTTT	CASSFRTYEGTEAFF
.	.	TRBV2	TRBJ1-3	TGTGCCAGCAGTAAGTTGGCCCTCGGAAACACCATATATTTT	CASSKLALGNTIYF
.	TRBD2	TRBV10-1	TRBJ2-4	TGCGCCAGGCGGGGGGACTGGCGGAAAAACATTCAGTACTTC	CARRGDWRKNIQYF
few	.	TRBV4-3	TRBJ1-2	TGCGCCAGCAGCCAAGATGCGGGGGCGGAGGGCTACACCTTC	CASSQDAGAEGYTF
.	TRBD1	TRBV6-5	TRBJ2-7	TGTGCCAGCAGGACAGGGGCCTACGAGCAGTACTTC	CASRTGAYEQYF
.	.	TRBV5-1	TRBJ1-1	TGCGCCAGCAGCCAGGATCCGGCGAACACTGAAGCTTTCTTT	CASSQDPANTEAFF
.	TRBD2	TRBV6-5	TRBJ2-7	TGTGCCAGCAGTTACTCGATGGGCGGGGGGCAGTACTTC	CASSYSMGGGQYF
.	TRBD2	TRBV7-3	TRBJ2-2	TGTGCCAGCAGCTTAGGGAGGGCCGGGGAGCTGTTTTTT	CASSLGRAGELFF
once	.	TRBV30	TRBJ1-1	TGTGCCTGGAGAATTGCCTTGAACACTGAAGCTTTCTTT	CAWRIALNTEAFF
.	.	TRBV7-9	TRBJ2-1	TGTGCCAGCAGCTTAGCTGGCTCCTACAATGAGCAGTTCTTC	CASSLAGSYNEQFF
few	.	TRBV14	TRBJ1-1	TGTGCCAGCAGCCAAATGAGTGGTACTGAAGCTTTCTTT	CASSQMSGTEAFF
.	TRBD1	TRBV5-1	TRBJ2-2	TGCGCCAGCAGCTCGACAGGGCTCAAGACCGGGGAGCTGTTTTTT	CASSSTGLKTGELFF
.	.	TRBV28	TRBJ1-5	TGTGCCAGCAGTCTATACCGGGACAAGTCGTCACATTTT	CASSLYRDKSSHF
few	TRBD1	TRBV29-1	TRBJ2-5	TGCAGCGTTGAAGATCAAGGTGACAGGGGATCCCAAGAGACCCAGTACTTC	CSVEDQGDRGSQETQYF
.	.	TRBV27	TRBJ1-1	TGTGCCAGCAGTTTGAAGGGGTTCACTGAAGCTTTCTTT	CASSLKGFTEAFF
.	.	TRBV7-9	TRBJ1-1	TGTGCCAGCAGCGCTGTCCTGAACACTGAAGCTTTCTTT	CASSAVLNTEAFF
.	TRBD1	TRBV5-4	TRBJ1-4	TGTGCCAGCAGCTTCGGGGGACAGGGTAATGAAAAACTGTTTTTT	CASSFGGQGNEKLFF
once	.	TRBV27	TRBJ1-1	TGTGCCACCTCTCACGGGGGAGCGCTAGGAAACACTGAAGCTTTCTTT	CATSHGGALGNTEAFF
.	.	TRBV5-1	TRBJ1-4	TGCGCCAGCAGCTGGGTTAGAGGAACTAATGAAAAACTGTTTTTT	CASSWVRGTNEKLFF
.	TRBD1	TRBV30	TRBJ2-2	TGTGCCTGGAAGTCCGGACAGGGGAGGGGCGGGGAGCTGTTTTTT	CAWKSGQGRGGELFF
.	TRBD1	TRBV7-9	TRBJ1-2	TGTGCCAGCAGCGGGGGACAGGGAGGTTTCTATGGCTACACCTTC	CASSGGQGGFYGYTF
.	.	TRBV2	TRBJ2-2	TGTGCCAGCAGCCGATCAGGCGGGGAGCTGTTTTTT	CASSRSGGELFF
.	TRBD2	TRBV7-2	TRBJ2-5	TGTGCCAGCAGCTTAGACGGTAGCGGGGTGGCCGGAGAGACCCAGTACTTC	CASSLDGSGVAGETQYF
.	TRBD1	TRBV5-6	TRBJ1-6	TGTGCCAGCAGGCCGGGACAGGAGACATATAATTCACCCCTCCACTTT	CASRPGQETYNSPLHF
.	.	TRBV15	TRBJ2-7	TGTGCCACCAGCAGAGATCTTCGGGGACCCTACGAGCAGTACTTC	CATSRDLRGPYEQYF
.	TRBD1	TRBV18	TRBJ2-7	TGTGCCAGCTCACCCCGGGACAGGGGGTACGAGCAGTACTTC	CASSPRDRGYEQYF
few	.	TRBV18	TRBJ2-2	TGTGCCAGCTCACCAGAGACCGCGAACACCGGGGAGCTGTTTTTT	CASSPETANTGELFF
.	.	TRBV9	TRBJ2-7	TGTGCCAGCAGCGCCGGAACCAACTCCTACGAGCAGTACTTC	CASSAGTNSYEQYF
.	TRBD1	TRBV4-2	TRBJ1-3	TGTGCCAGCAGCCAAGATCTGCCGGGACAGGGCTCTGGAAACACCATATATTTT	CASSQDLPGQGSGNTIYF
.	TRBD2	TRBV11-2	TRBJ2-2	TGTGCCAGCACGGCGGGAGTCTACACCGGGGAGCTGTTTTTT	CASTAGVYTGELFF
once	.	TRBV2	TRBJ1-2	TGTGCCAGCAGTGAATCAACAGCCGGCTACACCTTC	CASSESTAGYTF
.	TRBD1	TRBV25-1	TRBJ1-6	TGTGCCAGCAGCGGATCGAGACAGGGGAAATCACCCCTCCACTTT	CASSGSRQGKSPLHF
.	.	TRBV11-2	TRBJ1-1	TGTGCCAGCAGATTCGGACCTAACACTGAAGCTTTCTTT	CASRFGPNTEAFF
.	.	TRBV2	TRBJ2-7	TGTGCCAGCAGTGAAGCGATAACTAGCTCCCGAACCATCTACGAGCAGTACTTC	CASSEAITSSRTIYEQYF
.	TRBD2	TRBV18	TRBJ2-3	TGTGCCAGCTCACCACGGCGGGGGACCTCAGATACGCAGTATTTT	CASSPRRGTSDTQYF
.	.	TRBV27	TRBJ1-1	TGTGCCAGCAGCCCCGCCTTTGACGCCAACACTGAAGCTTTCTTT	CASSPAFDANTEAFF
.	TRBD2	TRBV9	TRBJ2-1	TGTGCCAGCAGCTCGCCGGGACTAGCGGGAGGGGGGTACAATGAGCAGTTCTTC	CASSSPGLAGGGYNEQFF
.	.	TRBV25-1	TRBJ1-2	TGTGCCAGCACCCGGGGCCATGGCTACACCTTC	CASTRGHGYTF